This TCR delta chain was obtained from a study of γδ T cells in repeated Plasmodium falciparum infection. General study findings and limits: Vgamma9/Vdelta2+ T cells showed a stable polyclonal repertoire with shared TCRgamma sequences. In Vdelta2-negative, largely Vdelta1+, gammadelta repertoires, repeated controlled infections appeared to drive clonal selection waves.

This clone has more than one count but fewer than ten. Antigen unknown. This DNA's translation differs at residue 15 from TCRdb's protein, which comes from a much larger clone; a read error is likely, and the protein shown is translated from the DNA. Flow sorting of PBMC yielded separate Vgamma9/Vdelta2+ and Vdelta2-negative gammadelta T cell populations for bulk repertoire analysis. TCRdb re-processed the multiplex PCR reads via CATT. In the table there are some 100,000 delta-chain clones, more than 1.4% of which are singletons. V lost 5 bases, J lost 0 bases, and 25 bases stayed unmatched. The germline gives CDR1 TVYSNPD, CDR2 GDNSRS (reference sequence). The CDR3 runs to 21 residues.

The chain carries TRDV3 and TRDJ1, with TRDD3 matching 12 bases. This TCR was sampled from a pool of human donors (malaria-infected and uninfected, not separated). The sample taken for sequencing was gamma-delta T cells from blood. CDR3 bases: TGTGCCCGGCGAGGCCTTCCTAGAGACTGGGGGATACCTCATCACACCGATAAACTCATCTTT. It is translated as CARRGLPRDWGIPHHTDKLIF.